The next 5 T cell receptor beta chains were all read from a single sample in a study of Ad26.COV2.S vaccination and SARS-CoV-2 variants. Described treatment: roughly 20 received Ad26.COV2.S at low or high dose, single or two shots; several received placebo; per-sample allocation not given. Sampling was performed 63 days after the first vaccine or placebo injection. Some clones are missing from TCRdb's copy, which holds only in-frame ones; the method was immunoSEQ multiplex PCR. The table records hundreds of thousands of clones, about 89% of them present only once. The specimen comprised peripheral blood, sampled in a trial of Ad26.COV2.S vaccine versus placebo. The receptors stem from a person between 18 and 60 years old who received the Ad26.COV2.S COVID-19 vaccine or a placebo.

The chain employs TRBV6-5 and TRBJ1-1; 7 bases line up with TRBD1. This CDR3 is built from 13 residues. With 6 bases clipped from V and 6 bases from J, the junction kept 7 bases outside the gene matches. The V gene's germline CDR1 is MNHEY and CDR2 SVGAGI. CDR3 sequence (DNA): TGTGCCAGCAGACGTACAGGGACAGCTGAAGCTTTCTTT. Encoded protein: CASRRTGTAEAFF.

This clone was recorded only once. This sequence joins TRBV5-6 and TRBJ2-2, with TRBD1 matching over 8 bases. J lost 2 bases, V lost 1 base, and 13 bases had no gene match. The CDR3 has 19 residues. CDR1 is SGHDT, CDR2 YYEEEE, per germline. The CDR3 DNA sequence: TGTGCCAGCAGCTTGCGACAGGGGTCGAGAAAGATTAACACCGGGGAGCTGTTTTTT. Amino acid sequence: CASSLRQGSRKINTGELFF.

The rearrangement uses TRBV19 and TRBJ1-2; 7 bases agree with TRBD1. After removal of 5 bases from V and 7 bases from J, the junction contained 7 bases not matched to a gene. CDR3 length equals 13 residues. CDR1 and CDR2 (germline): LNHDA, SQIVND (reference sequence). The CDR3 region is CASSPDRAIGYTF. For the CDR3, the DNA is TGTGCCAGTAGTCCCGACAGGGCTATTGGCTACACCTTC.

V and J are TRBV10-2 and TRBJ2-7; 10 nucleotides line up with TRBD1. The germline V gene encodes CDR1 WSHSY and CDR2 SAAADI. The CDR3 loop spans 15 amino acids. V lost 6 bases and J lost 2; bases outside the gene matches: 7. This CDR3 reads CASRGPGQGTYEQYF. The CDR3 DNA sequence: TGCGCCAGCAGGGGGCCGGGACAGGGGACCTACGAGCAGTACTTC.

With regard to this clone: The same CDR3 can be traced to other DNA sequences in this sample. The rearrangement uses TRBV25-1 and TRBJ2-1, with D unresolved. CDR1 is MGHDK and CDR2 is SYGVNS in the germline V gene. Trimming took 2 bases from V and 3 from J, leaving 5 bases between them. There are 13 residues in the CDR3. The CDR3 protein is CASSEGHYNEQFF. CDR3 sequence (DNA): TGTGCCAGCAGTGAAGGGCACTACAATGAGCAGTTCTTC.